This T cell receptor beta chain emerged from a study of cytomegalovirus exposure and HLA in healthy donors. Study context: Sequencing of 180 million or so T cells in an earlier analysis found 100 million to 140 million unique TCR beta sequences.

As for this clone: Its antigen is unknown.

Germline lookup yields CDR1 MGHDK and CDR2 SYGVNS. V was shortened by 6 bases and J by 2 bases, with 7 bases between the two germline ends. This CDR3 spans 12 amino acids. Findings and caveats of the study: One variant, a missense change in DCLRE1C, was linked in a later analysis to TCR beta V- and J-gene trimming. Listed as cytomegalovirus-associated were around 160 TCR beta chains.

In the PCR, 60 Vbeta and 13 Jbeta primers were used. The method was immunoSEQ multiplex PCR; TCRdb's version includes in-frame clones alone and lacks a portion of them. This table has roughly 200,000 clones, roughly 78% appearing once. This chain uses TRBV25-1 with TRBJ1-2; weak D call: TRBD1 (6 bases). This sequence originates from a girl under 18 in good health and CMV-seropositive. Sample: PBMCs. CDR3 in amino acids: CASRGGNYGYTF. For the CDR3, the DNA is TGTGCCAGCAGAGGGGGAAACTATGGCTACACCTTC.